This T cell receptor (beta chain) was sequenced for a study of blood T cell repertoires in COVID-19. The overall study: Donors in the United States, Italy and Spain gave samples during acute or convalescent COVID-19. PBMCs, B-cell-depleted T cells, or T cells were the source of the cDNA or gDNA that made up the material.

In the authors' workflow: Amplification with reference gene primers provided the estimates of nucleated cell counts. The assay was immunoSEQ multiplex PCR, and TCRdb's table has in-frame clones only and misses some. D and trimming were read from the DNA, whereas the V and J calls and clone size are those reported in that table. The table has 110,000 to 150,000 clones, approximately 81% seen once. The CDR3 is 13 amino acids. The germline V gene encodes CDR1 MNHEY and CDR2 SVGEGT. V dropped 2 bases and J dropped 6 bases, with 11 bases sitting between them. In assigning cohorts, the study relied on participant-reported clinical history.

Sequencing was carried out using PBMCs or T cells enriched from blood (not recorded which). The rearrangement uses TRBV6-2 or TRBV6-3 and TRBJ2-7; D perhaps matches TRBD1 (6 bases). This clonotype was sampled from a man in his forties or fifties with acute COVID-19. CDR3 coding DNA: TGTGCCAGCAGTTACGGACCCAGGGGCGAGCAGTACTTC. It codes for CASSYGPRGEQYF.